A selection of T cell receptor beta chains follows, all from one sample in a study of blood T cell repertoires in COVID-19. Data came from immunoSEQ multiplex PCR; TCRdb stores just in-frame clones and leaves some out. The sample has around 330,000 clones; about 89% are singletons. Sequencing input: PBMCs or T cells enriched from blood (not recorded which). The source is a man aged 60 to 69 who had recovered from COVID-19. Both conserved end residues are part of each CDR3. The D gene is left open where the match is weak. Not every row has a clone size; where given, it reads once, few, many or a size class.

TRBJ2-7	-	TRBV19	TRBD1	CASSRDRGVYEQYF	TGTGCCAGTAGTCGGGACAGGGGTGTTTACGAGCAGTACTTC
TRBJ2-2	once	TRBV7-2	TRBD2	CASSTSSGRTGELFF	TGTGCCAGCAGCACCTCTAGCGGGAGGACCGGGGAGCTGTTTTTT
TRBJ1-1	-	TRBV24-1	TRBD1	CATSAGDREVTEAFF	TGTGCCACCAGTGCCGGGGACAGGGAGGTGACTGAAGCTTTCTTT
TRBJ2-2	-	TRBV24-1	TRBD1	CATSERDRGANTGELFF	TGTGCCACCAGTGAGAGGGACAGGGGTGCGAACACCGGGGAGCTGTTTTTT
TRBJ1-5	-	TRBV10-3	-	CAIRGEASNQPQHF	TGTGCCATCAGGGGGGAGGCTAGCAATCAGCCCCAGCATTTT
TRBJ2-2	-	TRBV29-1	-	CSATHMSGELFF	TGCAGCGCCACCCACATGTCCGGGGAGCTGTTTTTT
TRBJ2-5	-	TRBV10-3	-	CAISGQRETQYF	TGTGCCATCAGTGGCCAGAGGGAGACCCAGTACTTC
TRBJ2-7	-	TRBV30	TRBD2	CAWSVRVGGPSYEQCF	TGTGCCTGGAGTGTAAGGGTGGGAGGGCCATCCTACGAGCAGTGCTTC
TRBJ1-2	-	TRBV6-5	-	CASQALIYGYTF	TGTGCCAGCCAGGCGCTGATCTATGGCTACACCTTC
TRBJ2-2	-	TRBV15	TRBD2	CATSRRTSGRALGPGELFF	TGTGCCACCAGCAGGCGGACTAGCGGGAGGGCCCTGGGTCCCGGGGAGCTGTTTTTT
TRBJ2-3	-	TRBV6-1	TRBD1	CASSEWGHTDRAFTDTQYF	TGTGCCAGCAGTGAATGGGGACATACAGACAGGGCCTTCACAGATACGCAGTATTTT
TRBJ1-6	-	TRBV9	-	CASSVEAGSGSPLHF	TGTGCCAGCAGCGTAGAAGCAGGGTCGGGTTCACCCCTCCACTTT
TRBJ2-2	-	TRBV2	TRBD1	CASSRDRTNTGELFF	TGTGCCAGCAGCCGGGACAGGACGAATACCGGGGAGCTGTTTTTT
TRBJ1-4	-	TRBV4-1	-	CASSQSFPNEKLFF	TGCGCCAGCAGCCAATCTTTTCCTAATGAAAAACTGTTTTTT
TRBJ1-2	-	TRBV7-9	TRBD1	CASSLGTGELNYGYTF	TGTGCCAGCAGCTTAGGAACAGGGGAACTAAACTATGGCTACACCTTC
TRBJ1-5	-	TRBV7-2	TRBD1	CASSKDRGAISQHF	TGTGCCAGCAGCAAGGACAGGGGGGCTATTTCCCAGCATTTT
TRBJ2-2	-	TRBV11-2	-	CASSLGLRRAGELFF	TGTGCCAGCAGCTTAGGCCTTAGGAGGGCCGGGGAGCTGTTTTTT
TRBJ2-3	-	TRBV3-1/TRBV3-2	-	CASSQGQPDTQYF	TGTGCCAGCAGCCAAGGACAGCCAGATACGCAGTATTTT
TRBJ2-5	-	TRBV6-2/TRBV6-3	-	CASSLLQSPHQETQYF	TGTGCCAGCAGTTTGCTACAGAGCCCCCACCAAGAGACCCAGTACTTC
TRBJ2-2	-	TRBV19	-	CASSHPRGNTGELFF	TGTGCCAGTAGTCACCCCAGGGGCAACACCGGGGAGCTGTTTTTT
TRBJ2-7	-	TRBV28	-	CASSFFPYEQYF	TGTGCCAGCAGTTTCTTCCCCTACGAGCAGTACTTC
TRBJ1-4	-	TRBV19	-	CASSIQDLNEKLFF	TGTGCCAGTAGTATACAGGACTTGAATGAAAAACTGTTTTTT
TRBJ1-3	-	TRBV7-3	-	CASSLDRGNTIYF	TGTGCCAGCAGTCTAGACAGGGGAAACACCATATATTTT
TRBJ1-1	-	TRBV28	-	CASRPGGVSTEAFF	TGTGCCAGCAGACCGGGGGGGGTGAGCACTGAAGCTTTCTTT
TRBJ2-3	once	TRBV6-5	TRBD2	CASSPKRGTTDTQYF	TGTGCCAGCAGCCCCAAGCGGGGGACAACAGATACGCAGTATTTT
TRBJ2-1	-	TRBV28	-	CASGEQGAEQFF	TGTGCCAGCGGAGAACAGGGAGCTGAGCAGTTCTTC
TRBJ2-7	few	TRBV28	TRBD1	CASSSSGTENYYEQYF	TGTGCCAGCAGTTCATCCGGGACAGAAAATTATTACGAGCAGTACTTC
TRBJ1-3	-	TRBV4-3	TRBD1	CASSPIWGPGQVSGNTIYF	TGCGCCAGCAGCCCCATATGGGGTCCGGGACAGGTCTCTGGAAACACCATATATTTT
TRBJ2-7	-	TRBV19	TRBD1	CASSTRDRPYEQYF	TGTGCCAGTAGTACCAGGGACAGACCATACGAGCAGTACTTC
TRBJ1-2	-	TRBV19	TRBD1	CASSILGQGKGYGYTF	TGTGCCAGTAGTATTCTAGGACAGGGTAAGGGATATGGCTACACCTTC
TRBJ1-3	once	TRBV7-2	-	CASSSNSVGNTIYF	TGTGCCAGCAGCTCAAATTCGGTCGGAAACACCATATATTTT
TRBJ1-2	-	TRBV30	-	CAWSVLPGTGYTF	TGTGCCTGGAGTGTACTTCCGGGAACCGGCTACACCTTC
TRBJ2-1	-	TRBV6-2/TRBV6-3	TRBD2	CASSPYRLAGESYNEQFF	TGTGCCAGCAGTCCCTACCGACTAGCGGGAGAGTCCTACAATGAGCAGTTCTTC
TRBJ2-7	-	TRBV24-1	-	CATSDNGEARGEQYF	TGTGCCACCAGTGATAACGGGGAGGCCCGGGGGGAGCAGTACTTC
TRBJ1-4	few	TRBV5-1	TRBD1	CASSDNRDRGRKDEKLFF	TGCGCCAGCAGCGACAACCGGGACAGGGGGCGGAAGGATGAAAAACTGTTTTTT
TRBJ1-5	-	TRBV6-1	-	CASSEELRAQPQHF	TGTGCCAGCAGTGAAGAACTCCGTGCACAGCCCCAGCATTTT
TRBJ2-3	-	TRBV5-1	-	CASSSTSSTDTQYF	TGCGCCAGCAGCTCAACATCGAGCACAGATACGCAGTATTTT
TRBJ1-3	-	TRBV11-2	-	CASSQTPISGNTIYF	TGTGCCAGCAGCCAGACACCTATCTCTGGAAACACCATATATTTT
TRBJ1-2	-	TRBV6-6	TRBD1	CASSVSPGQGDYGYTF	TGTGCCAGCAGTGTATCGCCGGGACAGGGGGACTATGGCTACACCTTC
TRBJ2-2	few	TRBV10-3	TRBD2	CAISDRASGMSIGELFF	TGTGCCATCAGTGATAGGGCTAGCGGGATGAGTATCGGGGAGCTGTTTTTT
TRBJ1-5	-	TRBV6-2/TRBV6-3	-	CASSYSGRATQPQHF	TGTGCCAGCAGTTACTCGGGCAGGGCCACTCAGCCCCAGCATTTT
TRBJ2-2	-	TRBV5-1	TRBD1	CASSKGQGGTGELFF	TGCGCCAGCAGCAAGGGACAGGGTGGCACCGGGGAGCTGTTTTTT
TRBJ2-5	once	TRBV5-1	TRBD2	CASSLVRTSGRAPTQETQYF	TGCGCCAGCAGCCTAGTGAGGACTAGCGGGAGGGCCCCGACTCAAGAGACCCAGTACTTC
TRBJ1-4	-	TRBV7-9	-	CASSLSGYEKLFF	TGTGCCAGCAGCTTGTCAGGGTATGAAAAACTGTTTTTT
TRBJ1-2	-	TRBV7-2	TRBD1	CASSSRTGFDNYGYTF	TGTGCCAGCAGCTCACGGACAGGCTTCGACAACTATGGCTACACCTTC
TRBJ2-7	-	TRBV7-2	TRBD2	CASSSRSAGGEQYF	TGTGCCAGCAGCTCCAGGTCCGCGGGGGGCGAGCAGTACTTC
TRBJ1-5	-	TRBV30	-	CAWRDQGYSNQPQHF	TGTGCCTGGAGGGATCAGGGGTATAGCAATCAGCCCCAGCATTTT
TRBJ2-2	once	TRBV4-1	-	CASSQDTNTGELFF	TGCGCCAGCAGCCAGGACACTAACACCGGGGAGCTGTTTTTT
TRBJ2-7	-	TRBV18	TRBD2	CASSPRTSLFEQYF	TGTGCCAGCTCACCAAGGACTAGCCTCTTCGAGCAGTACTTC
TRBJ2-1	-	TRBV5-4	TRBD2	CASALTSGLYNEQFF	TGTGCCAGCGCATTGACTAGCGGGCTTTACAATGAGCAGTTCTTC
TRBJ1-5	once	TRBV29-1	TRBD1	CSVMGGQGQPQHF	TGCAGCGTGATGGGGGGACAGGGACAGCCCCAGCATTTT
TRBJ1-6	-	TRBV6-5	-	CASSYKSVGGVLHF	TGTGCCAGCAGTTACAAAAGCGTAGGTGGCGTCCTCCACTTT
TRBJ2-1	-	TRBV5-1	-	CASSLEGLGVYNEQFF	TGCGCCAGCAGCTTGGAGGGACTGGGGGTCTACAATGAGCAGTTCTTC
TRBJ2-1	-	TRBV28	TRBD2	CASSLTSGGPYNEQFF	TGTGCCAGCAGTCTGACTAGCGGGGGCCCCTACAATGAGCAGTTCTTC
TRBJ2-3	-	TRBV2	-	CASSVEQGEHTQYF	TGTGCCAGCAGTGTGGAACAGGGCGAGCATACGCAGTATTTT
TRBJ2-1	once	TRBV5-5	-	CASSPAGDSYNEQFF	TGTGCCAGCAGCCCAGCGGGTGATTCCTACAATGAGCAGTTCTTC
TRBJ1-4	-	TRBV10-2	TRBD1	CASFGETGSNEKLFF	TGCGCCAGCTTTGGGGAGACAGGGAGTAATGAAAAACTGTTTTTT